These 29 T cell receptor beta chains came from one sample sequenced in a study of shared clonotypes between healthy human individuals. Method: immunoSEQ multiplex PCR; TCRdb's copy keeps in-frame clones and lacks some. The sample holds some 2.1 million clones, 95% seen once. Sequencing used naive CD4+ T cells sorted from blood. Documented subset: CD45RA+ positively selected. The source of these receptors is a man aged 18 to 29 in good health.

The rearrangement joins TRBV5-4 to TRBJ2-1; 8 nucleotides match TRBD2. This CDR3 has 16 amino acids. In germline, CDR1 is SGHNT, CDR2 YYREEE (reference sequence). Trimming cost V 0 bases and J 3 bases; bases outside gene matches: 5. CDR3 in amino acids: CASSLAGRGVYNEQFF. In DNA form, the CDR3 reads TGTGCCAGCAGCTTGGCGGGGCGGGGGGTCTACAATGAGCAGTTCTTC.

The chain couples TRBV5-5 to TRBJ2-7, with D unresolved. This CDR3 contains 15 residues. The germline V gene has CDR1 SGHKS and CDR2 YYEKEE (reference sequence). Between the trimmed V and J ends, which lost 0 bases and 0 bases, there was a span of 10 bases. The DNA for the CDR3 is TGTGCCAGCAGCTTGGGCCCGACGAGCTCCTACGAGCAGTACTTC. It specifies CASSLGPTSSYEQYF.

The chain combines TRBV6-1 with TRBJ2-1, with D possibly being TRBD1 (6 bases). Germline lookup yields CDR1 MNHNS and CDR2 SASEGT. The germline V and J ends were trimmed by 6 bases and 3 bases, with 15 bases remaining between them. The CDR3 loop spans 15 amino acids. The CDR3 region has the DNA TGTGCCAGCAGGGACAGAAAGGGATTCTACAATGAGCAGTTCTTC. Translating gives CASRDRKGFYNEQFF.

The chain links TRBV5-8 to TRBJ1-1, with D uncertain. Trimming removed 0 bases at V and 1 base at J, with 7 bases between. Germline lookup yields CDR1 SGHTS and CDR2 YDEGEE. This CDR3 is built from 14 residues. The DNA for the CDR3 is TGTGCCAGCAGCTTGGGACAACAGAACACTGAAGCTTTCTTT. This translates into CASSLGQQNTEAFF.

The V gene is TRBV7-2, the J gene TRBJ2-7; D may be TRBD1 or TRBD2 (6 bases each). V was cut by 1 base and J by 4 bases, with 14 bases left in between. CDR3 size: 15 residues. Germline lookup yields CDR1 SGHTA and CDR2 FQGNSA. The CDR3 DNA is TGTGCCAGCAGCTTAGTTCATGGGGGGCGTTACGAGCAGTACTTC. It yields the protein CASSLVHGGRYEQYF. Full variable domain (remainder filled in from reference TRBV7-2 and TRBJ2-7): GAGVSQSPSNKVTEKGKDVELRCDPISGHTALYWYRQSLGQGLEFLIYFQGNSAPDKSGLPSDRFSAERTGGSVSTLTIQRTQQEDSAVYLCASSLVHGGRYEQYFGPGTRLTVT.

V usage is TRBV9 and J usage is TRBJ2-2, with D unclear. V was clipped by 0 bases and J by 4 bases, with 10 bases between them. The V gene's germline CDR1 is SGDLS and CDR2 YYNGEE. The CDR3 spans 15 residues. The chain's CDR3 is CASSVGGASTGELFF. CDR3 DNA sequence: TGTGCCAGCAGCGTAGGAGGAGCCAGCACCGGGGAGCTGTTTTTT.

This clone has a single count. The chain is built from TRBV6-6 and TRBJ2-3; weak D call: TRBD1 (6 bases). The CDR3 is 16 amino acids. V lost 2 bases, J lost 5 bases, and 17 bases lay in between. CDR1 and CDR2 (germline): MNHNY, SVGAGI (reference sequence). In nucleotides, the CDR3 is TGTGCCAGCAGTTACGGGCCCACAGGGTTTGGAGATACGCAGTATTTT. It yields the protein CASSYGPTGFGDTQYF.

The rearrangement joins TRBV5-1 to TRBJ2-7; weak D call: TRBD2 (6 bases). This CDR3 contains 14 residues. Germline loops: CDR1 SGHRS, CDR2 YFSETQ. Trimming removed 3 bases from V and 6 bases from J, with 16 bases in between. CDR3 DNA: TGCGCCAGCAGCTCGACCCTTGGCGGGGCCGAGCAGTACTTC. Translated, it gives CASSSTLGGAEQYF.

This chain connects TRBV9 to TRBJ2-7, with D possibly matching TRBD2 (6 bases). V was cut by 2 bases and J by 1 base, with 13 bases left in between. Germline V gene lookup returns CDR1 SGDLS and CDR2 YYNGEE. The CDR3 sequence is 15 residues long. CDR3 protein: CASSVAGGLSYEQYF. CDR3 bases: TGTGCCAGCAGCGTGGCTGGAGGGTTATCCTACGAGCAGTACTTC.

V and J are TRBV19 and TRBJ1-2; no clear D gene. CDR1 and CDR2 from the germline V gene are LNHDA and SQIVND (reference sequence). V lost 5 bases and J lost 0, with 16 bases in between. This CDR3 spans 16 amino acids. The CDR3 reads CASSRMAGNSNYGYTF. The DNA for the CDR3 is TGTGCCAGTAGTCGAATGGCGGGGAACTCTAACTATGGCTACACCTTC.

Here the CDR3 DNA reads TGTGCCAGTAGTATCAACAGCGCTAATGAAAAACTGTTTTTT. As protein: CASSINSANEKLFF. The V call is TRBV19, the J call TRBJ1-4; D unclear. The CDR3 is 14 residues long. V was pared by 3 bases and J by 3 bases, with 8 bases between. Looked up from germline, CDR1 is LNHDA and CDR2 is SQIVND (reference sequence).

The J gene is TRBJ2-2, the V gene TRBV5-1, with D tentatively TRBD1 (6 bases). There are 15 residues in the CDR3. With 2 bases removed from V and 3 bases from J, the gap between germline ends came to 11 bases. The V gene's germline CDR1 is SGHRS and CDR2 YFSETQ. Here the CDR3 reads CASSLYREDTGELFF. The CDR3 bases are TGCGCCAGCAGCTTATACAGGGAAGACACCGGGGAGCTGTTTTTT.

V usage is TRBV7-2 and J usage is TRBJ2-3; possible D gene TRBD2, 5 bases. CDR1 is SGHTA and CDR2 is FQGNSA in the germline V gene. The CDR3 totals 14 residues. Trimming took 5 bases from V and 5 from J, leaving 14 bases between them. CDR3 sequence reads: CASSPSYGEDTQYF. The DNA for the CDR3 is TGTGCCAGCAGCCCGTCGTACGGGGAAGATACGCAGTATTTT.

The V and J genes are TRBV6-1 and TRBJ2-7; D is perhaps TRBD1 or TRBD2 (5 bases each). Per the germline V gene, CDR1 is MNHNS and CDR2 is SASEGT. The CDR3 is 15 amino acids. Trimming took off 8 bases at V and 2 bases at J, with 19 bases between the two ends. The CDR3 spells CASGRAGSGTYEQYF. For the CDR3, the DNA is TGTGCCAGCGGCCGGGCAGGGTCGGGGACCTACGAGCAGTACTTC.

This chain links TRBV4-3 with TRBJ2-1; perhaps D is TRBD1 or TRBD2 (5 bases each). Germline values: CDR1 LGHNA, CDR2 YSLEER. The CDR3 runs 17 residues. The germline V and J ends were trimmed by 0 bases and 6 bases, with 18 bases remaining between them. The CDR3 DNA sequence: TGCGCCAGCAGCCAAGATCCCCGTCCTTATGGGGGCAATGAGCAGTTCTTC. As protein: CASSQDPRPYGGNEQFF.

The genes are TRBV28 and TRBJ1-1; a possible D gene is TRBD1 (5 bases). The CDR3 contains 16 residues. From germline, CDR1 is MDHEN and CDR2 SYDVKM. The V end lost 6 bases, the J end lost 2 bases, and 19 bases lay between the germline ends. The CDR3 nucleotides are TGTGCCAGCAGACCCCGCGGTAGAGGGGATAACACTGAAGCTTTCTTT. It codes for CASRPRGRGDNTEAFF.

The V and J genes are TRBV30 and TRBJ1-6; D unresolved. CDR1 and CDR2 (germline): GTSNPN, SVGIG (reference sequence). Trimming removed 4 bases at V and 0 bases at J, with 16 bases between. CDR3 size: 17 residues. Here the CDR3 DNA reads TGTGCCTGGATGGACTTCCCGCGGAGCTCCTATAATTCACCCCTCCACTTT. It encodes CAWMDFPRSSYNSPLHF.

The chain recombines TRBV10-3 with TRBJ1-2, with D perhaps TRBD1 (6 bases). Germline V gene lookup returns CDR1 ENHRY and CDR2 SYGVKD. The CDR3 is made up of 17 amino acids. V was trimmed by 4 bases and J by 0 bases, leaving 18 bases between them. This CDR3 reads CAISGGGPRATNYGYTF. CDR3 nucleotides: TGTGCCATCAGTGGGGGGGGCCCCAGGGCGACTAACTATGGCTACACCTTC.

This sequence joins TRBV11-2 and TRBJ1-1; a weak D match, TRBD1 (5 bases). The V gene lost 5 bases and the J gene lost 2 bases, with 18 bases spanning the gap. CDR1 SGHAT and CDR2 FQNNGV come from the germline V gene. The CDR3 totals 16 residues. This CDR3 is CASSRPAAGPNTEAFF. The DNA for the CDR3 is TGTGCCAGCAGCCGCCCCGCGGCAGGGCCTAACACTGAAGCTTTCTTT.

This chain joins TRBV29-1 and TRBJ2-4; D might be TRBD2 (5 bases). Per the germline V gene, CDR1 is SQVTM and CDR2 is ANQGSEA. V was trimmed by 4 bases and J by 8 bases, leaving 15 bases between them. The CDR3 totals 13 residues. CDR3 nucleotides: TGCAGCGTTGCATCGCTAGCATCGGACATTCAGTACTTC. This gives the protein CSVASLASDIQYF.

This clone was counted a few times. CDR3 sequence (DNA): TGTGCCATCCAGGGGAGCACCGGGGAGCTGTTTTTT. It codes for CAIQGSTGELFF. The rearrangement uses TRBV7-9 and TRBJ2-2; D might be TRBD1 (6 bases). The germline V gene encodes CDR1 SEHNR and CDR2 FQNEAQ (reference sequence). V was clipped by 10 bases and J by 4 bases, with 10 bases between them. The CDR3 contains 12 residues.

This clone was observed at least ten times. The CDR3 region is CASSLERLNYGYTF. As DNA, the CDR3 is TGTGCCAGCAGCTTAGAGCGGCTTAACTATGGCTACACCTTC. This rearrangement joins TRBV7-2 to TRBJ1-2, with D hard to call. The CDR3 runs to 14 residues. CDR1 SGHTA and CDR2 FQGNSA come from the germline V gene. V was clipped by 1 base and J by 1 base, with 7 bases between them.

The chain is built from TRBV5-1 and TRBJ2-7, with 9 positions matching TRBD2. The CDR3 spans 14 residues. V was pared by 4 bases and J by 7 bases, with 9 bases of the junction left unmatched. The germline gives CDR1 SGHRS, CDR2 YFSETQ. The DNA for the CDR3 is TGCGCCAGCAGCCGGGGACTAGCTCGAGGGGAGCAGTACTTC. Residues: CASSRGLARGEQYF.

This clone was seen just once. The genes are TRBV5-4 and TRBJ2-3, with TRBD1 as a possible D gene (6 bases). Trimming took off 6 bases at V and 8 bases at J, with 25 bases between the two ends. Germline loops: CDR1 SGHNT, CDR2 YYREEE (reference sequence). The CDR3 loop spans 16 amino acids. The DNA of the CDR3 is TGTGCCAGCACCTGGACCGGGACACGGGTGGATCGTACGCAGTATTTT. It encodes CASTWTGTRVDRTQYF.

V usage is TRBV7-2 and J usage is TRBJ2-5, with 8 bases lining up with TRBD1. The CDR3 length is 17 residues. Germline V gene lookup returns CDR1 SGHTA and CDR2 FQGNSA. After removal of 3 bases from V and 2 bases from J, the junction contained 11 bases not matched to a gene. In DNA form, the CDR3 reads TGTGCCAGCAGCTTTGCCTTGCTCGGGACAGGACAAGAGACCCAGTACTTC. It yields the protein CASSFALLGTGQETQYF. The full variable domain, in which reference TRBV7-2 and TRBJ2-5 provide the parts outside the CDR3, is GAGVSQSPSNKVTEKGKDVELRCDPISGHTALYWYRQSLGQGLEFLIYFQGNSAPDKSGLPSDRFSAERTGGSVSTLTIQRTQQEDSAVYLCASSFALLGTGQETQYFGPGTRLLVL.

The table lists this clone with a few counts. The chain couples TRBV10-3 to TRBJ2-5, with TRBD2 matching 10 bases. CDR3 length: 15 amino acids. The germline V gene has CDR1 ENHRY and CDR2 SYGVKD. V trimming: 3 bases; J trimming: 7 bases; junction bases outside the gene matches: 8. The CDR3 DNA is TGTGCCATCAGTGATGGCCTAGCGGGGGTCGGGACCCAGTACTTC. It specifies CAISDGLAGVGTQYF.

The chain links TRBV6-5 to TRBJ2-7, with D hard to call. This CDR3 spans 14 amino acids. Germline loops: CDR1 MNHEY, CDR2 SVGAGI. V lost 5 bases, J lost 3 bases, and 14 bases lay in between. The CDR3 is CASSEGPILYEQYF. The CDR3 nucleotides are TGTGCCAGCAGTGAAGGTCCAATTCTCTACGAGCAGTACTTC.

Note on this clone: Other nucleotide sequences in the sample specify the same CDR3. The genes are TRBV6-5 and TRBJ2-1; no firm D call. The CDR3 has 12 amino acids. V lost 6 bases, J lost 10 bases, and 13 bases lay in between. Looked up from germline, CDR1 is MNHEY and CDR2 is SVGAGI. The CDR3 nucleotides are TGTGCCAGCAGGACTGGAGTGGGGGAGCAGTTCTTC. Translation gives CASRTGVGEQFF.

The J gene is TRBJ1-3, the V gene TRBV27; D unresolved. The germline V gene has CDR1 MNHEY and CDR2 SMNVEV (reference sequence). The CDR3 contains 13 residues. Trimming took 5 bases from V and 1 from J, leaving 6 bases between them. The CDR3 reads CASSAGSGNTIYF. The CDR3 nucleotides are TGTGCCAGCAGTGCGGGGTCTGGAAACACCATATATTTT.